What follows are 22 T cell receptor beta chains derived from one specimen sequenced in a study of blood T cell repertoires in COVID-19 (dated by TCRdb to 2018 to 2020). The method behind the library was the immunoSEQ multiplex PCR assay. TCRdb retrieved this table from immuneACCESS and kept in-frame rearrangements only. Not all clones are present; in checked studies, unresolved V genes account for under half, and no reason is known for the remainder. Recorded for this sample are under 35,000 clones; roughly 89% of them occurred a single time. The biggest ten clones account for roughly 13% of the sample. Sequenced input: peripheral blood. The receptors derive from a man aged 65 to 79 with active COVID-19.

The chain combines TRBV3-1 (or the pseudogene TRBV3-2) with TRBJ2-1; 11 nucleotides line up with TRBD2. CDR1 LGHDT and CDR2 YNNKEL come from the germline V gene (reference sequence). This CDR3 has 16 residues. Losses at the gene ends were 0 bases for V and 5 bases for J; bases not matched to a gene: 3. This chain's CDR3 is CASSQDIAGGDNEQFF. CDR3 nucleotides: TGTGCCAGCAGCCAAGATATAGCGGGGGGGGACAATGAGCAGTTCTTC.

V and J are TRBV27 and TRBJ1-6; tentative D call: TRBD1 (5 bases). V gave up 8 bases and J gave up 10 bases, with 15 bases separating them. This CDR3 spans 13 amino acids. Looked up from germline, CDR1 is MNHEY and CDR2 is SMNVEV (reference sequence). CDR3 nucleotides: TGTGCCAGCGCGGAGCAGGGCAACTCACCCCTCCACTTT. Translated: CASAEQGNSPLHF.

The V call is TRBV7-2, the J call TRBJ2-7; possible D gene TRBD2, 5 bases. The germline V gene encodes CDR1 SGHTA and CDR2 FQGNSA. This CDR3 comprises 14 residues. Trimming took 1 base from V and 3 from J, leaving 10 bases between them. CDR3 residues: CASSLVAGDYEQYF. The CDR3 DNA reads TGTGCCAGCAGCTTAGTCGCCGGGGACTACGAGCAGTACTTC.

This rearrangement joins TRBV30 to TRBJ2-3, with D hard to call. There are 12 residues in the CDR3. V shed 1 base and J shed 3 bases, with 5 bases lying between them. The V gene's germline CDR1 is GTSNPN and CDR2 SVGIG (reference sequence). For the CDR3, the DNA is TGTGCCTGGAGTGAACAGACAGATACGCAGTATTTT. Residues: CAWSEQTDTQYF.

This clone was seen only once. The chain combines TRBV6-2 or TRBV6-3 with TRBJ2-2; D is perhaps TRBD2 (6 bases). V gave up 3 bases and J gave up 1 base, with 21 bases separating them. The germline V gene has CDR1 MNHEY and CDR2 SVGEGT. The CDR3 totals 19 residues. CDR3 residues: CASSYSPLARDGNTGELFF. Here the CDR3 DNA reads TGTGCCAGCAGTTATTCCCCTCTAGCGAGAGATGGGAACACCGGGGAGCTGTTTTTT.

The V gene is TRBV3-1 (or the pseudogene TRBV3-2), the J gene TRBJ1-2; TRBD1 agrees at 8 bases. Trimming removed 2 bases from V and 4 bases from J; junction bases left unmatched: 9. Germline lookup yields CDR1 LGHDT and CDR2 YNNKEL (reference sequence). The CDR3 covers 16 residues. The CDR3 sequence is CASSQWLDRAPYGYTF. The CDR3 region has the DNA TGTGCCAGCAGCCAATGGCTGGACAGGGCGCCCTATGGCTACACCTTC.

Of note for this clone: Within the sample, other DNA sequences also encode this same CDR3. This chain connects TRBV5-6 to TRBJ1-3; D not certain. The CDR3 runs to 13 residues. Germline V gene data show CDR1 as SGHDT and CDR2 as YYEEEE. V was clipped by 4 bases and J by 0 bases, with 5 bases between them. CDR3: CASSPSSGNTIYF. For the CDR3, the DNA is TGTGCCAGCAGCCCTTCCTCTGGAAACACCATATATTTT.

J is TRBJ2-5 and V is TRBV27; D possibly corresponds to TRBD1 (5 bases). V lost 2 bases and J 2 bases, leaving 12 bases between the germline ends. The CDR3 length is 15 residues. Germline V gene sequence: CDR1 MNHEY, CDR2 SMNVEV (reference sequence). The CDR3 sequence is CASSLTAGIQETQYF. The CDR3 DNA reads TGTGCCAGCAGTTTAACGGCAGGGATACAAGAGACCCAGTACTTC.

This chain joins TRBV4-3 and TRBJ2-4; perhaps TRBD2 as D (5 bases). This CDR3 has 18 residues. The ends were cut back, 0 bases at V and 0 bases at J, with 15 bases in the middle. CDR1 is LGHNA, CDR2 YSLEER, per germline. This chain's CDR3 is CASSQDGSDSIAKNIQYF. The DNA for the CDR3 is TGCGCCAGCAGCCAAGATGGGTCGGACTCCATAGCCAAAAACATTCAGTACTTC.

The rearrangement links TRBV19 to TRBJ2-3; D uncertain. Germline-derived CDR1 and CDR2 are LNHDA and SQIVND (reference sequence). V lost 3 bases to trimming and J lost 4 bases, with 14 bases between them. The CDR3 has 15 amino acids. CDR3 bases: TGTGCCAGTAGTATTCTGCCACCTCGGGCAGATACGCAGTATTTT. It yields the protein CASSILPPRADTQYF.

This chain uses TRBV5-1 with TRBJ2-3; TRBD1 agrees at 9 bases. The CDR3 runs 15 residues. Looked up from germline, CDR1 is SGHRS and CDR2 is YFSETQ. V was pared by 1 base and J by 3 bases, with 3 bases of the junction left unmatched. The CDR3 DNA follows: TGCGCCAGCAGCTTGTCCGGACAGGGGACAGATACGCAGTATTTT. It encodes CASSLSGQGTDTQYF.

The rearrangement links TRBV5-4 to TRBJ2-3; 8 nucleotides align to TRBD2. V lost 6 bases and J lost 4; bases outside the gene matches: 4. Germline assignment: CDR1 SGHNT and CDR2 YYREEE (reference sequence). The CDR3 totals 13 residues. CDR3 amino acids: CASILAGSDTQYF. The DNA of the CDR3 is TGTGCCAGCATTCTAGCGGGTTCAGATACGCAGTATTTT.

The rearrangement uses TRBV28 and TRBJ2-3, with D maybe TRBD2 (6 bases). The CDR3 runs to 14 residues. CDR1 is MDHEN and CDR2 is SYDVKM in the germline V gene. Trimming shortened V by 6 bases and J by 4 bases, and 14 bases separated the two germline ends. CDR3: CASSLQWGADTQYF. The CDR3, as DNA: TGTGCCAGCAGCCTACAATGGGGGGCAGATACGCAGTATTTT.

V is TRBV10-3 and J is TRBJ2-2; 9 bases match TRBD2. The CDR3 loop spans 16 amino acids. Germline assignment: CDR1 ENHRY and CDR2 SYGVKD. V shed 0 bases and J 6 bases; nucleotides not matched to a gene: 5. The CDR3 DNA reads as TGTGCCATCAGTGAGTCGCTAGCGGGAATGGCCGGGGAGCTGTTTTTT. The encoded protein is CAISESLAGMAGELFF.

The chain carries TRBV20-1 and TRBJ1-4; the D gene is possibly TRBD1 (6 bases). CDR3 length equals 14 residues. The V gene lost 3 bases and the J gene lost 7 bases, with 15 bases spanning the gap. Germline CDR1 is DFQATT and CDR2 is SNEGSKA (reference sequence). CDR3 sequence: CSASLGARSEKLFF. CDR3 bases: TGCAGTGCTAGTTTGGGGGCGCGGAGTGAAAAACTGTTTTTT.

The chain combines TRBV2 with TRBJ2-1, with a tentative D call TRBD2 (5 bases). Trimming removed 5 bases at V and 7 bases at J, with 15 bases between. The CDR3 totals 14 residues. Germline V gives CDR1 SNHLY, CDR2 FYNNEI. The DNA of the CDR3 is TGTGCCAGCAGTCGGCTAGCAGTTATAAATGAGCAGTTCTTC. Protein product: CASSRLAVINEQFF.

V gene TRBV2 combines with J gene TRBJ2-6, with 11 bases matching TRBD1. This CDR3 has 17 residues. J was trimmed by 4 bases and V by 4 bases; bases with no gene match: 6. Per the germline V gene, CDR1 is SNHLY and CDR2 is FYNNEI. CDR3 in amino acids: CASSAGQGARGANVLTF. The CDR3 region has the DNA TGTGCCAGCAGTGCAGGACAGGGGGCGCGAGGGGCCAACGTCCTGACTTTC. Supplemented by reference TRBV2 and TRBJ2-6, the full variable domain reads EPEVTQTPSHQVTQMGQEVILRCVPISNHLYFYWYRQILGQKVEFLVSFYNNEISEKSEIFDDQFSVERPDGSNFTLKIRSTKLEDSAMYFCASSAGQGARGANVLTFGAGSRLTVL.

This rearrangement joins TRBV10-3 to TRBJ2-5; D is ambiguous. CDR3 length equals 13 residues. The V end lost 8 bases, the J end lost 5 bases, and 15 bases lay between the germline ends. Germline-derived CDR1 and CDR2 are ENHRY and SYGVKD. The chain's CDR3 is CAIGPGSPETQYF. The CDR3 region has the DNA TGTGCCATCGGGCCCGGAAGTCCCGAGACCCAGTACTTC.

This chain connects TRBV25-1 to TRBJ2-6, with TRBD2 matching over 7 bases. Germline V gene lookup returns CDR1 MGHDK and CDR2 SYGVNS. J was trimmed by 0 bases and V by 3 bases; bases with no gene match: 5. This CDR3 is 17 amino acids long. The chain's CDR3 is CASSDLAVSSGANVLTF. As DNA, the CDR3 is TGTGCCAGCAGTGATCTAGCGGTTTCCTCTGGGGCCAACGTCCTGACTTTC. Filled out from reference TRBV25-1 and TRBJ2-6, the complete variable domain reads EADIYQTPRYLVIGTGKKITLECSQTMGHDKMYWYQQDPGMELHLIHYSYGVNSTEKGDLSSESTVSRIRTEHFPLTLESARPSHTSQYLCASSDLAVSSGANVLTFGAGSRLTVL.

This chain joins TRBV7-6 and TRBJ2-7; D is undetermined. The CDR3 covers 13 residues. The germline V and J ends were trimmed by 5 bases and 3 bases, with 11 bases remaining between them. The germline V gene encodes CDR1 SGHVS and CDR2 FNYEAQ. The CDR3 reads CASSPNRDYEQYF. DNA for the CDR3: TGTGCCAGCAGCCCCAACAGAGACTACGAGCAGTACTTC.

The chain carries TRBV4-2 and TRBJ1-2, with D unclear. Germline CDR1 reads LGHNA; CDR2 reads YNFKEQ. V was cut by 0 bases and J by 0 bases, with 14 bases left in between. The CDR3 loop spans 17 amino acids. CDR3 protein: CASSQDEVRGSNYGYTF. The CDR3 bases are TGTGCCAGCAGCCAAGATGAGGTACGGGGTTCTAACTATGGCTACACCTTC.

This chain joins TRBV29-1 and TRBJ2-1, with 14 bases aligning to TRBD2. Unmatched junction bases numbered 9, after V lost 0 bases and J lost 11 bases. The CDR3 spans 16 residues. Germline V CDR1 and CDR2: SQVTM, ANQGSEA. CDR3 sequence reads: CSVEEGGTSGRSQQFF. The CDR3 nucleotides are TGCAGCGTTGAAGAAGGAGGGACTAGCGGGAGATCTCAGCAGTTCTTC.